This TCR beta chain was identified in a study of shared clonotypes between healthy human individuals. Study background: Ranging from 18 to 49 in age, donors were a couple of women and a few men. The study, taken as a whole, reports: Sharing across four donors was highest in naive CD4 (around 5%) and lowest in memory CD8 (roughly 0.4%).

The CDR3 is made up of 15 amino acids. Trimming left V 6 bases short and J 4 bases short, with 18 bases between. CDR1 MDHEN and CDR2 SYDVKM come from the germline V gene. Notes on this clone: Its target is unknown.

Deep was the level used in running the assay. Sorted subsets were amplified in replicate PCRs using approximately 0.2 ug DNA, tens of thousands of T cell genomes. Produced via immunoSEQ multiplex PCR; TCRdb's table is partial and in-frame only. Of a few million clones in the sample, more than 90% were seen once. Source material: naive CD4+ T cells sorted from blood. Subset denoted: CD45RA+ positively selected. The origin of this receptor is a man aged 18 to 29 in good health. The V gene is TRBV28, the J gene TRBJ1-2; a weak D match, TRBD1 (6 bases). The CDR3 loop is CASRVTAGVPYGYTF. DNA of the CDR3: TGTGCCAGCAGGGTCACGGCAGGGGTCCCCTATGGCTACACCTTC.